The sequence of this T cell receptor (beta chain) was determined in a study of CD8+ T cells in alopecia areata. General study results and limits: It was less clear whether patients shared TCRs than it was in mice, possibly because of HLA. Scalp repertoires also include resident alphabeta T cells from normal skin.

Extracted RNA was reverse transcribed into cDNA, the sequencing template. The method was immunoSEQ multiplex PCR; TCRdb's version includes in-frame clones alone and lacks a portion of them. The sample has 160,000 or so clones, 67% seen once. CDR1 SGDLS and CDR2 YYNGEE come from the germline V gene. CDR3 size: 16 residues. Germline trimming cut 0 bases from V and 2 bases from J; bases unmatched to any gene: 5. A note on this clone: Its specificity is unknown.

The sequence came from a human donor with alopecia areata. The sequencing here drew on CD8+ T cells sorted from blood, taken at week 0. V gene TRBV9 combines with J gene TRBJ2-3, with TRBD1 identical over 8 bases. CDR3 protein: CASSVEGTGSTDTQYF. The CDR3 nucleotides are TGTGCCAGCAGCGTAGAAGGGACAGGATCCACAGATACGCAGTATTTT.